Here is one TCR beta chain with its context. Its target is unknown. CDR3 length equals 14 residues. Trimming took off 5 bases at V and 4 bases at J, with 12 bases between the two ends. This sample is drawn from a study of blood T cells in healthy people across ages. The use of a sample-barcoded 5' primer and a J-beta primer mix characterized a second PCR of about 6 to 12 cycles. MiXCR was run by TCRdb on the 5' RACE reads, yielding one entry per CDR3 protein. The data show under 750,000 distinct CDR3 sequences, under 55% seen once. Individuals who donated were healthy Caucasians from Russia aged roughly 6 to 95. The sample, roughly 9.5 milliliters of peripheral blood, was drawn from each donor. Study observations and caveats: Researchers deemed the diversity estimates from one million T cells underestimates.

The sequencing input was blood. The sequence was collected from an elderly man in good health. V gene TRBV12-3 or TRBV12-4 combines with J gene TRBJ2-1; D is unresolved. This CDR3 reads CASSLIGLYNEQFF. DNA of the CDR3: TGTGCCAGCAGTCTAATAGGGTTGTACAATGAGCAGTTCTTC.